This TCR beta chain was captured by sequencing in a study of T cell responses to AZD1222 COVID-19 vaccine. Unmatched junction bases numbered 5, after V lost 2 bases and J lost 3 bases. The length of the CDR3 is 15 residues. Germline V lookup: CDR1 GTSNPN, CDR2 SVGIG (reference sequence). Only in-frame clones appear in the TCRdb table, and some are missing; sequencing was by immunoSEQ multiplex PCR. The top ten clones hold more than 4.5% of a sample with more than 75,000 clones, roughly 94% of them seen once. General observations from the study: Every sample of the repertoires postdated the peak T cell response. White British ancestry dominated among donors, who included more females, and clonal diversity was possibly underestimated.

The count of this clone is one. The target antigen is unknown. This rearrangement joins TRBV30 to TRBJ1-3, with 9 bases matching TRBD1. The TCR originated in an adult in good health. The sequenced sample was peripheral blood, obtained on day 0 of AZD1222 vaccination. CDR3 region: CAWSPRDRDGNTIYF. CDR3 bases: TGTGCCTGGAGTCCCAGGGACAGGGATGGAAACACCATATATTTT.